The present entry profiles one T cell receptor (beta chain) with its context. Its cognate antigen is unknown. The PCR employed 60 Vbeta primers together with 13 Jbeta primers. This table comes from immunoSEQ multiplex PCR, and its TCRdb copy is limited to in-frame clones, with some not included. The sample holds over 150,000 clones, roughly 80% seen once. The germline V and J ends were trimmed by 3 bases and 8 bases, with 20 bases remaining between them. This CDR3 spans 16 amino acids. The germline CDR1 and CDR2 sequences are MNHNY and SVGAGI (reference sequence). These data originate in a study of cytomegalovirus exposure and HLA in healthy donors. The overall study: Under 90% of 300 to 450 genotyped donors fell in the Caucasian-associated ancestry cluster.

Study-wide points: V- and J-gene trimming in TCR beta was tied to a missense DCLRE1C variant by an analysis performed later. Sequencing artifact likely explains a cluster of highly shared sequence variants.

This rearrangement joins TRBV6-6 to TRBJ2-1; D might be TRBD2 (6 bases). The receptor was derived from a man younger than 45 in good health and CMV-seropositive. The source material was PBMCs. DNA of the CDR3: TGTGCCAGCAGTTATCGGAGGGACCCCCTGGGCGATGAGCAGTTCTTC. This encodes CASSYRRDPLGDEQFF.